This T cell receptor beta chain derives from a study of blood T cells in healthy people across ages. Regarding the study as a whole: No conclusive comparison of naive versus antigen-experienced cells was possible with unsorted PBMCs.

Remarks on this clonotype: What it binds is not known.

Donor samples were obtained from healthy Caucasian individuals from Russia, aged about 6 to 100. Peripheral blood, roughly 9.3 milliliters per donor, was collected. This CDR3 is built from 16 residues. After removal of 4 bases from V and 4 bases from J, the junction contained 9 bases not matched to a gene. From germline, CDR1 is SGDLS and CDR2 YYNGEE. Combining a sample-barcoded 5' primer with a J-beta primer mix, a second PCR ran for about 6 to 11 cycles. The template-switch adaptor, which had 12 random nucleotides, put a tag on each cDNA molecule. TCRdb redid the calling of the 5' RACE reads with MiXCR, one entry per CDR3 protein. The table records about 640,000 distinct CDR3 sequences, about 54% of them present only once.

Sequences were obtained from blood. This receptor was identified in a man aged 60-69 years in good health. V usage is TRBV9 and J usage is TRBJ2-5, with 11 bases fitting TRBD2. The chain's CDR3 is CASSNGLAGGGETQYF. The DNA for the CDR3 is TGTGCCAGCAGCAATGGGCTAGCGGGAGGTGGAGAGACCCAGTACTTC.